These 10 T cell receptor beta chains were all obtained from the same sample, sequenced in a study of cytomegalovirus exposure and HLA in healthy donors. Vbeta (60) and Jbeta (13) primers were used in the PCR. Only in-frame clones appear in the TCRdb table, and some are missing; sequencing was by immunoSEQ multiplex PCR. The sample has 80,000 to 95,000 clones, around 76% seen once; the top ten hold 5.5% to 7.5%. The sequencing input was PBMCs. Receptors were obtained from a man aged 18 to 29 in good health and CMV-seropositive.

The genes are TRBV7-9 and TRBJ1-1, with TRBD1 matching 8 bases. Trimming at V came to 4 bases and at J to 7 bases, leaving 8 bases not matched to a gene. Germline lookup yields CDR1 SEHNR and CDR2 FQNEAQ (reference sequence). The CDR3 runs 14 residues. In DNA form, the CDR3 reads TGTGCCAGCAGCTGGGGGACAGGATGGGGTGAAGCTTTCTTT. Its translation is CASSWGTGWGEAFF.

The V gene is TRBV6-5, the J gene TRBJ1-6; TRBD1 matches 12 bases. The germline V gene encodes CDR1 MNHEY and CDR2 SVGAGI. J gave up 9 bases and V 6 bases, and 3 bases lay outside the gene matches. This CDR3 contains 14 residues. In nucleotides, the CDR3 is TGTGCCAGCAGGGGACAGGGGGCTGGTTCACCCCTCCACTTT. Its translation: CASRGQGAGSPLHF.

The rearrangement links TRBV6-5 to TRBJ2-3; 7 bases match TRBD2. V lost 6 bases to trimming and J lost 6 bases; unmatched junction nucleotides: 12. Germline-derived CDR1 and CDR2 are MNHEY and SVGAGI. The CDR3 contains 15 residues. The CDR3 loop is CASSLSGHGGDTQYF. CDR3 coding DNA: TGTGCCAGCAGCCTTTCAGGGCACGGGGGGGATACGCAGTATTTT.

This chain connects TRBV6-4 to TRBJ1-1; D is unclear. V dropped 6 bases and J dropped 5 bases, with 13 bases sitting between them. This CDR3 spans 13 amino acids. From germline, CDR1 is MRHNA and CDR2 SNTAGT. CDR3 protein: CASRATITTEAFF. CDR3 nucleotides: TGTGCCAGCAGGGCGACAATTACGACTGAAGCTTTCTTT.

The chain is built from TRBV11-3 and TRBJ2-3, with TRBD2 matching 10 bases. V was clipped by 1 base and J by 3 bases; unmatched bases: 7. Germline values: CDR1 SGHNT, CDR2 YENEEA. This CDR3 is built from 17 residues. CDR3 residues: CASSLGLTSGSTDTQYF. In DNA, the CDR3 is TGTGCCAGCAGCTTAGGTCTGACTAGCGGGTCTACAGATACGCAGTATTTT.

Only one count was recorded for this clone. One end of the junction is discordant with germline, which a read error may explain. V usage is TRBV7-7 and J usage is TRBJ2-2, with 8 bases identical to TRBD1. The germline V gene encodes CDR1 SSHAT and CDR2 FNYEAQ (reference sequence). This CDR3 is 15 amino acids long. The CDR3 region is CASSPGGRPTGELFF. CDR3 in DNA: TGTGCTAGCAGCCCAGGGGGCAGACCTACCGGGGAGCTGTTTTTT.

V gene TRBV7-3 combines with J gene TRBJ2-1; 10 bases align to TRBD2. J lost 4 bases, V lost 4 bases, and 4 bases had no gene match. CDR1 and CDR2 from the germline V gene are SGHTA and FQGTGA. The CDR3 covers 15 residues. CDR3 DNA: TGTGCCAGCAGCTCAGCGGGAGGGCCATACAATGAGCAGTTCTTC. The encoded protein is CASSSAGGPYNEQFF. The whole variable domain, remainder taken from reference TRBV7-3 and TRBJ2-1, is GAGVSQTPSNKVTEKGKYVELRCDPISGHTALYWYRQSLGQGPEFLIYFQGTGAADDSGLPNDRFFAVRPEGSVSTLKIQRTERGDSAVYLCASSSAGGPYNEQFFGPGTRLTVL.

The chain combines TRBV6-5 with TRBJ2-3; TRBD2 is a possible D gene (5 bases). This CDR3 is built from 15 residues. Trimming took 5 bases from V and 2 from J, leaving 14 bases between them. The germline V gene has CDR1 MNHEY and CDR2 SVGAGI. CDR3 in amino acids: CASSTTISNTDTQYF. CDR3 bases: TGTGCCAGCAGTACGACTATATCCAACACAGATACGCAGTATTTT.

The rearrangement uses TRBV14 and TRBJ2-1; tentatively, D is TRBD2 (6 bases). This CDR3 comprises 17 residues. Germline CDR1 is SGHDN and CDR2 is FVKESK. The V end lost 3 bases, the J end lost 6 bases, and 21 bases lay between the germline ends. The CDR3 loop is CASSHPGRGLIRNEQFF. DNA of the CDR3: TGTGCCAGCAGCCATCCCGGGCGGGGACTGATACGCAATGAGCAGTTCTTC.

V gene TRBV29-1 combines with J gene TRBJ2-7, with D perhaps matching TRBD2 (7 bases). The CDR3 sequence is 14 residues long. Per the germline V gene, CDR1 is SQVTM and CDR2 is ANQGSEA. Trimming took off 2 bases at V and 7 bases at J, with 18 bases between the two ends. DNA of the CDR3: TGCAGCGTTGAAAAGGCGGGGGCTTCGGAAGAGCAGTACTTC. The encoded protein is CSVEKAGASEEQYF.